This T cell receptor (beta chain) was sequenced during a study of T-cell reconstitution after alpha-beta-depleted transplantation in children. The study's findings and limits: A year had passed since transplant, and T-cell counts and diversity by then came mostly from newly produced T cells. Surviving recipient cells, namely T cells and thymic progenitors, were the source of high day-60 TCRbeta diversity in some patients. Several hundred rapidly expanded clones from non-depleted graft cells reportedly supplied alpha-beta T cells about two months post-transplant.

The table lists this clonotype with many counts. As yet, its antigen is unknown. Preparation of the TCRbeta library was carried out with unique molecular identifiers. TCRdb re-analysed the PCR reads in MiXCR, keeping a single row per CDR3 protein. The data contain around 370,000 distinct CDR3 sequences, roughly 16% of them singletons. V gave up 4 bases and J gave up 4 bases, with 14 bases separating them. There are 14 residues in the CDR3. Germline V CDR1 and CDR2: SQVTM, ANQGSEA. Sequencing used PBMCs, mostly from graft donor cells, obtained 360 days after TCRalphabeta/CD19-depleted stem cell transplant. V and J are TRBV29-1 and TRBJ2-1; possibly TRBD1 for D (6 bases). The sequence derives from a male patient between 2 and 10 years old who had a stem cell transplant for acute lymphoblastic leukemia, so the T cells may come from the graft donor. The CDR3 reads CSVAVTGPYNEQFF. CDR3 in DNA: TGCAGCGTTGCGGTTACAGGGCCATACAATGAGCAGTTCTTC.